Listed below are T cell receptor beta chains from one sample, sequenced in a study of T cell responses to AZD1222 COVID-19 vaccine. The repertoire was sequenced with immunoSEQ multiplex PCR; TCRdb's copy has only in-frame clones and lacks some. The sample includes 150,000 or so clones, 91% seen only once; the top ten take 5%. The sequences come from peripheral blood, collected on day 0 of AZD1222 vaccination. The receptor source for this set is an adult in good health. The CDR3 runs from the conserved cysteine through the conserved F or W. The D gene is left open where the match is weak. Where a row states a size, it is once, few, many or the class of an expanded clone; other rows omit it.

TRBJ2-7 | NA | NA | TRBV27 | TGTGCCAGCAGTTCGCTAGCACGACCCAACGAGCAGTACTTC | CASSSLARPNEQYF
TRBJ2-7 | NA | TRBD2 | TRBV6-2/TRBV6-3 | TGTGCCAGCAGTTACGAAGCGGGAGGTTCCTACGAGCAGTACTTC | CASSYEAGGSYEQYF
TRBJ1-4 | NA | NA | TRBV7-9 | TGTGCCAGCAGCTTAGAGGAGGGCGGGGCTTATGAAAAACTGTTTTTT | CASSLEEGGAYEKLFF
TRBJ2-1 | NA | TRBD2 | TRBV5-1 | TGCGCCAGCAGCTTGTTCACTAGCGGGAGAAAACCCTACAATGAGCAGTTCTTC | CASSLFTSGRKPYNEQFF
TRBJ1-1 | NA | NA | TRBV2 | TGTGCCAGCAACCCTACGGGGGCTGAAGCTTTCTTT | CASNPTGAEAFF
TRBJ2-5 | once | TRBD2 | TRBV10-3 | TGTGCCATCAGTGACTCGACGGGAGGGACGCAAGAGACCCAGTACTTC | CAISDSTGGTQETQYF
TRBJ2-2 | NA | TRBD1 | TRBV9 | TGTGCCAGCAGCGAGGGACAGGGGGGTACCGGGGAGCTGTTTTTT | CASSEGQGGTGELFF
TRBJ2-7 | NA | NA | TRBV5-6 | TGTGCCAGCAGCTTATGGACAGTGGCCCCGAAGGAGCAGTACTTC | CASSLWTVAPKEQYF
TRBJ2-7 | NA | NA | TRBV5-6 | TGTGCCAGCAGCACCCGACAGATTAGCGAGCAGTACTTC | CASSTRQISEQYF
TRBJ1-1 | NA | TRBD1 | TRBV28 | TGTGCCAGCAGCGGACAGGGTCCCAAGAACACTGAAGCTTTCTTT | CASSGQGPKNTEAFF
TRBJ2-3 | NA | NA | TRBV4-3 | TGCGCCAGCAGCCAAGAGTTCGGGACACCACCTCGGGATACGCAGTATTTT | CASSQEFGTPPRDTQYF
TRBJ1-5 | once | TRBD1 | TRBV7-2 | TGTGCCAGCAGCTTATTGAACGGGGGACAGAATCAGCCCCAGCATTTT | CASSLLNGGQNQPQHF
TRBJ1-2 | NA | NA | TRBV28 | TGTGCCAGCAGTTTTAATCGCGGAGGGGACATCCCCTATGGCTACACCTTC | CASSFNRGGDIPYGYTF
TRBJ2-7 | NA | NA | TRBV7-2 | TGTGCCAGCAGCTTAGACGTAGCGCCTAGCGAGCAGTACTTC | CASSLDVAPSEQYF
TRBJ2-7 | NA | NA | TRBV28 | TGTGCCAGCAGTCCCCCAGACTCCCCTGGCCTCGAGCGGTACTTC | CASSPPDSPGLERYF
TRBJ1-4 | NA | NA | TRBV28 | TGTGCCAGCAGTTTGGGAGCAACTAATGAAAAACTGTTTTTT | CASSLGATNEKLFF
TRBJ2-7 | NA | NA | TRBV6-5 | TGTGCCAGCAGTTACTCCTCAGGGGAACGCTACGAGCAGTACTTC | CASSYSSGERYEQYF